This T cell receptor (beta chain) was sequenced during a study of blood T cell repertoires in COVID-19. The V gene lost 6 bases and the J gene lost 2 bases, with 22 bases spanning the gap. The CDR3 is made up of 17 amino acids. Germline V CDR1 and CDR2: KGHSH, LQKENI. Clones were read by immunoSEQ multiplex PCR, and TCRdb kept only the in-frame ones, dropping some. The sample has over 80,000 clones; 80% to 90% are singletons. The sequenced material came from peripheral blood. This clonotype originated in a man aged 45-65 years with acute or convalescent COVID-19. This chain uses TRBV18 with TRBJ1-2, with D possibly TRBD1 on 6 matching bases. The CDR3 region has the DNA TGTGCCAGCTCCCCAGTAGAGGGGGGGCGCCCCAACTATGGCTACACCTTC. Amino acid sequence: CASSPVEGGRPNYGYTF.